The TCR beta chain under discussion was sequenced for a study of shared clonotypes between healthy human individuals. Overall study findings and caveats: The study found 4.5% to 6% of naive CD4 clonotypes shared across several donors. When compared with the clonotypes that were shared by all four sorted-subset donors, the non-shared clonotypes turned out to have lower generation probabilities.

To note about this clone: The antigen remains undetermined.

This CDR3 region has 11 residues. Trimming left V 8 bases short and J 6 bases short, with 10 bases between. The germline gives CDR1 MNHEY, CDR2 SVGAGI. It was CD45RO-negative cells, positively selected for CCR7, that made up naive CD8 cells, with terminally differentiated effector memory CD45RA+ cells excluded. Genomic DNA of each subset was evenly split across several immunoSEQ plates. The assay was immunoSEQ multiplex PCR, and TCRdb's table has in-frame clones only and misses some. This table has 2 million to 2.5 million clones, 93% appearing once. Source material: naive CD8+ T cells from PBMCs. The receptor's source is a man younger than 35 in good health. Some clones in this sample may be carry-over from other donors' samples. This chain links TRBV6-5 with TRBJ1-2; weak D call: TRBD1 (5 bases). The CDR3 nucleotides read TGTGCCAGCGGGACGGGTCATGGCTACACCTTC. This translates into CASGTGHGYTF.